These 22 T cell receptor beta chains were sequenced from one sample in a study of cytomegalovirus exposure and HLA in healthy donors listed by TCRdb under 2017. Preparation of the library involved the immunoSEQ multiplex PCR assay. TCRdb took this table from immuneACCESS and kept in-frame rearrangements with V and J called. Such tables lack part of the clones; where checked against another copy, unresolved V genes explain under half of the gap, and the rest is unexplained. Present in this sample are about 140,000 clones, approximately 86% of which were seen just once. The top ten clonotypes cover 8.5% to 9.5% of the sample. Sequences were obtained from PBMCs. The source is a man aged 18 to 35 in good health and CMV-seropositive.

The chain is built from TRBV9 and TRBJ2-3; 12 nucleotides agree with TRBD1. With V trimmed by 3 bases and J by 5 bases, 7 bases remained unmatched. Germline V gene lookup returns CDR1 SGDLS and CDR2 YYNGEE. CDR3 length: 16 residues. CDR3 loop: CASSAGDRGQRDTQYF. CDR3 in DNA: TGTGCCAGCAGCGCAGGGGACAGGGGGCAACGAGATACGCAGTATTTT.

This clone was counted between two and nine times. This sequence joins TRBV14 and TRBJ1-4; D uncertain. This CDR3 has 18 residues. CDR1 is SGHDN and CDR2 is FVKESK in the germline V gene. Deletions cut 3 bases from V and 1 base from J, with 18 bases between. The CDR3 DNA reads TGTGCCAGCAGCCAGGCGAGGGCTGGGCGCGGAACTAATGAAAAACTGTTTTTT. It codes for CASSQARAGRGTNEKLFF.

This chain links TRBV15 with TRBJ1-6; 7 nucleotides match TRBD1. The V gene end was trimmed by 0 bases and the J gene end by 4 bases; junction bases not matched to a gene: 9. This CDR3 has 18 residues. Germline V gene sequence: CDR1 LNHNV, CDR2 YYDKDF (reference sequence). The CDR3 DNA reads TGTGCCACCAGCAGAGATCCCCTTGGGACAGTATATAATTCACCCCTCCACTTT. It encodes CATSRDPLGTVYNSPLHF. The variable domain in full, with the rest retrieved from reference TRBV15 and TRBJ1-6, is DAMVIQNPRYQVTQFGKPVTLSCSQTLNHNVMYWYQQKSSQAPKLLFHYYDKDFNNEADTPDNFQSRRPNTSFCFLDIRSPGLGDTAMYLCATSRDPLGTVYNSPLHFGNGTRLTVT.

This sequence joins TRBV6-1 and TRBJ1-6; D is undetermined. Trimming shortened V by 5 bases and J by 13 bases, and 18 bases separated the two germline ends. The CDR3 consists of 14 residues. Germline-derived CDR1 and CDR2 are MNHNS and SASEGT. The CDR3 sequence is CASSPRYDIHPLHF. The CDR3 region has the DNA TGTGCCAGCAGTCCTCGATATGACATTCACCCCCTCCACTTT.

The V call is TRBV6-5, the J call TRBJ2-1; 10 bases are shared with TRBD2. Germline CDR1 MNHEY, CDR2 SVGAGI. This CDR3 contains 15 residues. After removal of 0 bases from V and 13 bases from J, the junction contained 9 bases not matched to a gene. The CDR3: CASSYSGSGGSDQFF. The CDR3 DNA sequence: TGTGCCAGCAGTTACTCGGGTAGCGGGGGGTCTGACCAGTTCTTC.

This chain connects TRBV11-2 to TRBJ2-2; 9 bases align to TRBD2. The CDR3 loop spans 14 amino acids. V lost 4 bases, J lost 6 bases, and 3 bases stayed unmatched. Germline lookup yields CDR1 SGHAT and CDR2 FQNNGV. The CDR3 DNA is TGTGCCAGCAGCTATGGCGGGGGGGCCGGGGAGCTGTTTTTT. As protein: CASSYGGGAGELFF.

The chain is built from TRBV7-2 and TRBJ1-4; D perhaps matches TRBD1 (5 bases). Germline V lookup: CDR1 SGHTA, CDR2 FQGNSA. The CDR3 contains 14 residues. V lost 5 bases to trimming and J lost 7 bases, with 14 bases between them. CDR3 region: CASSPGNRGEKLFF. The CDR3 coding sequence is TGTGCCAGCAGCCCCGGTAATAGGGGTGAAAAACTGTTTTTT.

This chain uses TRBV5-1 with TRBJ2-3; TRBD2 matches 11 bases. CDR3 size: 14 residues. V was pared by 2 bases and J by 6 bases, with 2 bases of the junction left unmatched. From germline, CDR1 is SGHRS and CDR2 YFSETQ. The CDR3 protein is CASSFRLAGDTQYF. In nucleotides, the CDR3 is TGCGCCAGCAGCTTCCGACTAGCGGGGGATACGCAGTATTTT.

The table lists this clone with a few counts. J is TRBJ1-5 and V is TRBV19; 8 positions match TRBD1. The CDR3 is 14 amino acids. Germline CDR1 LNHDA, CDR2 SQIVND (reference sequence). The J segment lost 2 bases and the V segment lost 7 bases, leaving 4 bases of the junction unmatched. CDR3 loop: CASKPGQGNQPQHF. CDR3 nucleotides: TGTGCCAGTAAACCGGGACAGGGCAATCAGCCCCAGCATTTT.

Ten or more counts support this clone. The chain employs TRBV2 and TRBJ2-3; 7 bases line up with TRBD2. The germline V gene has CDR1 SNHLY and CDR2 FYNNEI. The CDR3 length is 15 residues. J was trimmed by 0 bases and V by 8 bases; bases with no gene match: 8. CDR3 DNA sequence: TGTGCCAGCGTTCCGGGGGGTGGAAGCACAGATACGCAGTATTTT. Translated: CASVPGGGSTDTQYF.

This chain connects TRBV7-2 to TRBJ1-2; D not resolved. Looked up from germline, CDR1 is SGHTA and CDR2 is FQGNSA. V dropped 8 bases and J dropped 4 bases, with 17 bases sitting between them. This CDR3 has 14 residues. CDR3 bases: TGTGCCAGCCAGCGTGAGGGTTTGAGCTATGGCTACACCTTC. Amino acids: CASQREGLSYGYTF.

This chain links TRBV2 with TRBJ2-3; TRBD2 aligns across 9 bases. V trimming: 2 bases; J trimming: 6 bases; junction bases outside the gene matches: 3. The CDR3 runs to 14 residues. Germline V gives CDR1 SNHLY, CDR2 FYNNEI. The CDR3 sequence is CASSEWLAGDTQYF. DNA of the CDR3: TGTGCCAGCAGTGAATGGCTAGCGGGGGATACGCAGTATTTT.

The gene calls are TRBV6-1 and TRBJ2-3; D is unclear. The CDR3 has 14 amino acids. Trimming pared 6 bases from V and 0 bases from J, leaving 10 bases between. Germline-derived CDR1 and CDR2 are MNHNS and SASEGT. The CDR3 DNA reads as TGTGCCAGCAGCCTAGGTACTAGCACAGATACGCAGTATTTT. Its protein product is CASSLGTSTDTQYF.

J is TRBJ1-1 and V is TRBV9, with D possibly being TRBD1 (6 bases). Trimming removed 3 bases from V and 5 bases from J, with 23 bases in between. The length of the CDR3 is 17 residues. Germline loops: CDR1 SGDLS, CDR2 YYNGEE. CDR3 DNA sequence: TGTGCCAGCAGCGATCATGGGGGGGCGAGCGGATCGACTGAAGCTTTCTTT. Translation gives CASSDHGGASGSTEAFF.

V gene TRBV30 combines with J gene TRBJ2-7, with D maybe TRBD1 (6 bases). The CDR3 extends over 15 amino acids. V was clipped by 3 bases and J by 3 bases, with 18 bases between them. CDR1 and CDR2 (germline): GTSNPN, SVGIG (reference sequence). CDR3 region: CAWRNRVKGIYEQYF. CDR3 nucleotides: TGTGCCTGGAGAAACAGGGTTAAGGGGATCTACGAGCAGTACTTC.

This chain connects TRBV7-9 to TRBJ1-4, with 7 bases fitting TRBD1. J was trimmed by 8 bases and V by 3 bases; bases with no gene match: 6. CDR1 is SEHNR, CDR2 FQNEAQ, per germline (reference sequence). The CDR3 loop spans 14 amino acids. The CDR3 DNA follows: TGTGCCAGCAGCTTGACAGGGTTTGAAGAAAAACTGTTTTTT. It yields the protein CASSLTGFEEKLFF.

This chain joins TRBV5-4 and TRBJ2-4, with D possibly TRBD2 on 6 matching bases. The CDR3 extends over 14 amino acids. The V end was cut by 4 bases, the J end by 1 base, with 9 bases between. The germline V gene has CDR1 SGHNT and CDR2 YYREEE (reference sequence). In DNA form, the CDR3 reads TGTGCCAGCAGCCTCCGGGGGGCCAAAAACATTCAGTACTTC. Translated: CASSLRGAKNIQYF.

The J gene is TRBJ2-5, the V gene TRBV5-1; D is possibly TRBD2 (6 bases). CDR3 length: 16 residues. V was pared by 0 bases and J by 3 bases, with 15 bases between. Germline lookup yields CDR1 SGHRS and CDR2 YFSETQ. The CDR3 sequence: CASSLVVMGGEETQYF. CDR3 bases: TGCGCCAGCAGCTTGGTGGTGATGGGGGGTGAAGAGACCCAGTACTTC.

The J gene is TRBJ2-1, the V gene TRBV2; TRBD1 matches at 9 bases. The CDR3 spans 13 residues. Trimming took 7 bases from V and 5 from J; bases not matched to a gene: 3. Germline V CDR1 and CDR2: SNHLY, FYNNEI. The CDR3 loop is CASIGQGNNEQFF. DNA of the CDR3: TGTGCCAGCATAGGACAGGGGAACAATGAGCAGTTCTTC.

V gene TRBV15 combines with J gene TRBJ2-5; possible D gene TRBD2, 5 bases. Per the germline V gene, CDR1 is LNHNV and CDR2 is YYDKDF (reference sequence). V was clipped by 1 base and J by 4 bases, with 10 bases between them. The CDR3 has 14 amino acids. CDR3 in amino acids: CATSRVARGETQYF. The CDR3, as DNA: TGTGCCACCAGCAGAGTGGCCCGGGGAGAGACCCAGTACTTC.

The rearrangement joins TRBV6-5 to TRBJ1-6, with 12 bases fitting TRBD1. From germline, CDR1 is MNHEY and CDR2 SVGAGI. Losses at the gene ends were 0 bases for V and 10 bases for J; bases not matched to a gene: 4. This CDR3 has 16 residues. CDR3 nucleotide sequence: TGTGCCAGCAGTTACTCGGGGACAGGGGGCCAGTCACCCCTCCACTTT. Its translation is CASSYSGTGGQSPLHF.

The chain employs TRBV11-2 and TRBJ2-3; 12 nucleotides agree with TRBD2. Unmatched junction bases numbered 8, after V lost 6 bases and J lost 7 bases. The germline CDR1 and CDR2 sequences are SGHAT and FQNNGV. The CDR3 length is 15 residues. Here the CDR3 DNA reads TGTGCCAGCAGTTCGAGGACTAGCGGGGTCTATACGCAGTATTTT. This codes for CASSSRTSGVYTQYF.